The 20 T cell receptor beta chains below come from one sample, sequenced in a study of blood T cell repertoires in COVID-19. Measured with immunoSEQ multiplex PCR; TCRdb has only the in-frame clones, and not every one. The table lists 100,000 or so clones, about nine tenths of them singletons, with around 16% in the top ten. Material for sequencing was peripheral blood. The receptors come from a man in his fifties with acute or convalescent COVID-19.

The chain uses TRBV18 and TRBJ1-6; D is perhaps TRBD1 (5 bases). The V gene's germline CDR1 is KGHSH and CDR2 LQKENI. Trimming removed 3 bases from V and 0 bases from J, with 9 bases in between. The CDR3 runs to 16 residues. The DNA for the CDR3 is TGTGCCAGCTCACCCGGGGGGAACTCCTATAATTCACCCCTCCACTTT. Amino acids: CASSPGGNSYNSPLHF.

The rearrangement joins TRBV5-1 to TRBJ1-1; possible D gene TRBD1, 5 bases. This CDR3 is built from 13 residues. V was clipped by 4 bases and J by 7 bases, with 14 bases between them. CDR1 is SGHRS and CDR2 is YFSETQ in the germline V gene. CDR3 protein: CASSLREGNEAFF. The CDR3 DNA reads as TGCGCCAGCAGCCTCAGGGAAGGAAATGAAGCTTTCTTT.

The chain links TRBV5-4 to TRBJ2-7; 8 bases agree with TRBD1. CDR1 is SGHNT, CDR2 YYREEE, per germline (reference sequence). V lost 5 bases and J lost 3; bases outside the gene matches: 13. This CDR3 contains 16 residues. The CDR3 DNA sequence: TGTGCCAGCAGTCCGCGACAGGGGCCGAGAATCTACGAGCAGTACTTC. The encoded protein is CASSPRQGPRIYEQYF.

The chain recombines TRBV27 with TRBJ1-4; D is possibly TRBD1 (6 bases). This CDR3 is built from 15 residues. Trimming took 6 bases from V and 0 from J, leaving 11 bases between them. Germline-derived CDR1 and CDR2 are MNHEY and SMNVEV (reference sequence). CDR3 protein: CASRGGPATNEKLFF. CDR3 DNA: TGTGCCAGCAGGGGGGGGCCAGCAACTAATGAAAAACTGTTTTTT.

The rearrangement uses TRBV7-2 and TRBJ1-3, with 7 bases lining up with TRBD1. There are 12 residues in the CDR3. The germline V gene encodes CDR1 SGHTA and CDR2 FQGNSA. With V trimmed by 6 bases and J by 8 bases, 4 bases remained unmatched. The CDR3 sequence is CASRTGLDTIYF. The CDR3, as DNA: TGTGCCAGCAGGACAGGGTTAGACACCATATATTTT.

The chain has TRBV6-5 and TRBJ1-1; weak D call: TRBD1 (6 bases). Germline V gene sequence: CDR1 MNHEY, CDR2 SVGAGI. V gave up 6 bases and J gave up 10 bases, with 21 bases separating them. CDR3 size: 14 residues. CDR3 loop: CASSLRTAGPGAFF. The CDR3, as DNA: TGTGCCAGCAGCCTCAGGACAGCAGGGCCTGGAGCTTTCTTT.

This clone was recorded a few times. The chain employs TRBV5-1 and TRBJ2-6, with 11 nucleotides matching TRBD1. V was clipped by 7 bases and J by 4 bases; unmatched bases: 7. The CDR3 has 16 amino acids. The germline V gene encodes CDR1 SGHRS and CDR2 YFSETQ. The CDR3 bases are TGCGCCAGCCGGACAGGGGGCGAGTTGGGGGCCAACGTCCTGACTTTC. This codes for CASRTGGELGANVLTF. The whole variable domain, remainder taken from reference TRBV5-1 and TRBJ2-6, is KAGVTQTPRYLIKTRGQQVTLSCSPISGHRSVSWYQQTPGQGLQFLFEYFSETQRNKGNFPGRFSGRQFSNSRSEMNVSTLELGDSALYLCASRTGGELGANVLTFGAGSRLTVL.

In its sample, this clone was seen a few times. The chain combines TRBV4-1 with TRBJ1-4; D gene unclear. The germline V gene encodes CDR1 MGHRA and CDR2 YSYEKL. V lost 2 bases and J lost 0, with 10 bases in between. This CDR3 has 16 amino acids. The CDR3 bases are TGCGCCAGCAGCCAAAAAGACACCTCAACTAATGAAAAACTGTTTTTT. Its translation: CASSQKDTSTNEKLFF.

The chain combines TRBV19 with TRBJ1-4; D gene ambiguous. Trimming cost V 1 base and J 10 bases, with 7 bases left between them. The length of the CDR3 is 12 residues. From germline, CDR1 is LNHDA and CDR2 SQIVND (reference sequence). The CDR3 sequence: CASSIVNGKLFF. The CDR3 nucleotides are TGTGCCAGTAGTATAGTGAACGGAAAACTGTTTTTT.

This chain joins TRBV19 and TRBJ1-2, with 8 bases identical to TRBD1. The CDR3 loop spans 15 amino acids. Germline-derived CDR1 and CDR2 are LNHDA and SQIVND (reference sequence). V lost 5 bases and J lost 6; bases outside the gene matches: 11. The CDR3: CASSPWTGSDNGYTF. The CDR3 nucleotides read TGTGCCAGTAGTCCGTGGACAGGGTCAGATAATGGCTACACCTTC. The variable domain in full, with the rest retrieved from reference TRBV19 and TRBJ1-2, is DGGITQSPKYLFRKEGQNVTLSCEQNLNHDAMYWYRQDPGQGLRLIYYSQIVNDFQKGDIAEGYSVSREKKESFPLTVTSAQKNPTAFYLCASSPWTGSDNGYTFGSGTRLTVV.

The rearrangement links TRBV11-3 to TRBJ1-1, with D perhaps matching TRBD1 (5 bases). Trimming removed 5 bases from V and 5 bases from J, with 9 bases in between. The CDR3 loop spans 12 amino acids. From germline, CDR1 is SGHNT and CDR2 YENEEA. The CDR3 is CASSEKGTEAFF. CDR3 coding DNA: TGTGCCAGCAGCGAAAAGGGGACTGAAGCTTTCTTT.

This rearrangement joins TRBV7-9 to TRBJ2-7; D remains unclear. Looked up from germline, CDR1 is SEHNR and CDR2 is FQNEAQ (reference sequence). CDR3 length: 12 residues. The V end was cut by 1 base, the J end by 4 bases, with 5 bases between. The CDR3 sequence is CASSLVKYEQYF. The DNA of the CDR3 is TGTGCCAGCAGCTTAGTAAAATACGAGCAGTACTTC.

This clone has only a few counts. This chain uses TRBV18 with TRBJ1-1, with D perhaps TRBD1 (6 bases). CDR1 is KGHSH, CDR2 LQKENI, per germline. The V gene lost 3 bases and the J gene lost 0 bases, with 23 bases spanning the gap. The CDR3 runs to 19 residues. The CDR3 region has the DNA TGTGCCAGCTCACCGCACGCCCACAGACAGGCCCCGATGAACACTGAAGCTTTCTTT. Translation gives CASSPHAHRQAPMNTEAFF.

The gene calls are TRBV5-3 and TRBJ1-6, with 8 bases lining up with TRBD1. TRBV5-3 carries the ORF label, with uncertain function. The ends lost 0 bases at V and 3 bases at J; junction bases unmatched: 5. CDR3 length equals 17 residues. CDR3: CARSLAPGGGYNSPLHF. DNA for the CDR3: TGTGCCAGAAGCTTGGCCCCAGGGGGCGGCTATAATTCACCCCTCCACTTT.

V usage is TRBV5-1 and J usage is TRBJ2-7; 8 positions agree with TRBD1. Germline V gives CDR1 SGHRS, CDR2 YFSETQ. CDR3 length: 14 amino acids. V shed 0 bases, J shed 2 bases, and the junction held 1 base outside the gene matches. For the CDR3, the DNA is TGCGCCAGCAGCTTGGAACAGGGGGCCTACGAGCAGTACTTC. Protein product: CASSLEQGAYEQYF.

V usage is TRBV19 and J usage is TRBJ1-1; D is perhaps TRBD1 (6 bases). Germline V gives CDR1 LNHDA, CDR2 SQIVND (reference sequence). The CDR3 loop spans 12 amino acids. V was shortened by 6 bases and J by 11 bases, with 16 bases between the two germline ends. CDR3 residues: CASRPGTLGAFF. In DNA form, the CDR3 reads TGTGCCAGTAGACCCGGGACACTGGGTGCTTTCTTT.

The V call is TRBV14, the J call TRBJ1-2; the D gene is possibly TRBD1 (6 bases). Germline lookup yields CDR1 SGHDN and CDR2 FVKESK. The CDR3 has 16 amino acids. V lost 3 bases and J lost 8, with 22 bases in between. This CDR3 reads CASSHVLGAGGRGYTF. As DNA, the CDR3 is TGTGCCAGCAGCCACGTTTTGGGCGCGGGGGGCCGAGGCTACACCTTC.

The J gene is TRBJ1-6, the V gene TRBV5-6, with 9 bases matching TRBD1. Germline-derived CDR1 and CDR2 are SGHDT and YYEEEE. This CDR3 is built from 19 residues. V lost 3 bases and J lost 1; bases outside the gene matches: 11. CDR3 sequence (DNA): TGTGCCAGCAGCTGCGAGACAGGGGGAAATTGTTCCTATAATTCACCCCTCCACTTT. Its translation is CASSCETGGNCSYNSPLHF.

The chain has TRBV7-2 and TRBJ1-1; D is unresolved. The CDR3 has 15 amino acids. Germline V gives CDR1 SGHTA, CDR2 FQGNSA. The germline V and J ends were trimmed by 1 base and 1 base, with 10 bases remaining between them. In DNA form, the CDR3 reads TGTGCCAGCAGCTTAGAGGTGGGGAGGAACACTGAAGCTTTCTTT. Translated: CASSLEVGRNTEAFF.

The chain joins TRBV7-2 to TRBJ2-2; 7 nucleotides align to TRBD2. CDR1 and CDR2 from the germline V gene are SGHTA and FQGNSA. The CDR3 length is 16 residues. Trimming removed 6 bases from V and 4 bases from J; junction bases left unmatched: 11. CDR3 protein: CASSSSWGRGTGELFF. In DNA, the CDR3 is TGTGCCAGCAGTTCCTCCTGGGGGAGGGGCACCGGGGAGCTGTTTTTT.